This T cell receptor (beta chain) was sequenced in a study of PD-L1 blockade in urothelial cancer. Study in general: Prior chemotherapy in patients spanned 0 to 3 regimens. Analyses were performed on blood at 3 weeks after treatment start (the second dose) and at 6 weeks.

TCRdb keeps only in-frame clones here, not all; method: immunoSEQ multiplex PCR. The profile covers 70,000 to 75,000 clones, with 70% to 90% appearing a single time and 3.4% taken by the ten largest. The CDR3 is made up of 16 amino acids. Germline V gene sequence: CDR1 SGHKS, CDR2 YYEKEE (reference sequence). Trimming removed 0 bases from V and 3 bases from J; junction bases left unmatched: 3. The source material was PBMCs, sampled around atezolizumab (anti-PD-L1) treatment. The J gene is TRBJ1-5, the V gene TRBV5-5, with 10 bases identical to TRBD1. This clonotype originated in a man in his 60s with urothelial cancer. CDR3 residues: CASSLGGQGVNQPQHF. In DNA form, the CDR3 reads TGTGCCAGCAGCTTGGGAGGACAGGGGGTCAATCAGCCCCAGCATTTT.